This T cell receptor beta chain was obtained from a study of OX40 agonist ivuxolimab in advanced cancers. About the full investigation: The costimulatory receptor OX40 (CD134) was targeted by ivuxolimab, a fully human IgG2 agonistic monoclonal antibody. The point of sequencing TCRbeta in the periphery was to test whether ivuxolimab changed TCR sequence diversity and drove clonal T-cell expansion. Patients were allowed to have had prior anti-PD-1, anti-PD-L1 or anti-CTLA-4 therapy, and 40% to 45% of the dose-escalation patients had been treated with checkpoint inhibitors. Partial responses occurred in three dose-escalation patients: two with cutaneous melanoma and one with hepatocellular carcinoma. Intravenous ivuxolimab was administered to patients every 2 weeks at six dose levels: 0.01, 0.1, 0.3, 1.5, 3 and 10 mg/kg. In the dose-escalation cohort, more than 80% of patients were male, and the mean age was 60 years with a range of roughly 23 to 79. Of the 50 to 55 dose-escalation patients, hepatocellular carcinoma was present in approximately 20, melanoma in about 15, renal cell carcinoma in 9 and head and neck cancer in 9. The paper reports the monotherapy dose-escalation portion (N of about 54 patients) of the phase I ivuxolimab trial.

For sequencing of the TCRbeta CDR3 region, genomic DNA was extracted from the sorted cells. TCRbeta CDR3 regions were sequenced using the immunoSEQ Assay. The immuneACCESS repertoire file appears here via TCRdb, limited to in-frame rearrangements. These files lack a portion of the clones; in checked studies, under half of the deficit traces to unresolved V genes, and the cause of the others is not known. The sample table contains 65,000 or so clones; only one count was recorded for about nine tenths of them. Under 3.5% of the sample lies in the top ten. A distance of 10 bases separates the germline ends of V and J, which lose 0 bases and 0 bases respectively. Reading the germline V gene (reference sequence) gives CDR1 SGHKS and CDR2 YYEKEE. Counted from cysteine to phenylalanine, this CDR3 has 16 amino acids. Just CDR3 DNA is preserved here, 48 bases in frame from base 1. Patients with a history of autoimmune disease or receiving systemic immunosuppression were excluded from the trial. In every dose cohort, peripheral blood was drawn for TCR sequencing at baseline, cycle 4 day 1, and cycle 7 day 1. Samples came from an open-label, multicenter, first-in-human phase I dose-escalation trial of ivuxolimab. Adults with locally advanced or metastatic melanoma, renal cell carcinoma, hepatocellular carcinoma or head and neck squamous cell carcinoma were enrolled in the trial. CD4+ and CD8+ T cells were sorted separately from peripheral blood before TCR sequencing.

Comment on this clone: Its antigen is still unknown. One base away there is no much larger clone; base qualities are not given.

On the study overall, not on this receptor specifically: Low levels of normalized T-cell clonal expansion were also seen in some nonresponding patients. The antigen specificity of the peripheral T cells that underwent clonal expansion was not determined. At doses of 0.1 to 3.0 mg/kg, clonal expansion of both CD4+ and CD8+ T cells in blood was seen between baseline and week 6. In the 0.1-3.0 mg/kg groups, partial responders were among the patients with the lowest normalized peripheral clonal expansion, particularly in CD8+ T cells. After ivuxolimab, more expanded clones were found on average in CD8+ T cells than in CD4+ T cells.

This specimen consisted of CD4+ or CD8+ T cells sorted from blood, obtained in a trial of the OX40 agonist ivuxolimab. This sequence uses TRBV5-5 and TRBJ2-1; TRBD2 could be the D gene, as 6 bases match. The TCR sequence derives from an adult with an advanced solid tumor such as melanoma, head and neck, liver or kidney cancer. The sequence in DNA is TGTGCCAGCAGCTTGGATGCGGGGAGCTCCTACAATGAGCAGTTCTTC. This translates into CASSLDAGSSYNEQFF.